The T cell receptor (beta chain) described here comes from a study of identifying expanded T cells in peripheral blood. The CDR3 totals 15 residues. CDR1 and CDR2 from the germline V gene are SGHRS and YFSETQ. V was pared by 4 bases and J by 10 bases, with 16 bases of the junction left unmatched. TCRdb's table, derived via immunoSEQ multiplex PCR, lists solely in-frame clones and lacks some. The profile shows about 100,000 clones, around 90% of them singletons. The chain links TRBV5-1 to TRBJ2-5, with 7 bases matching TRBD2. The specimen sequenced was blood. This clonotype was obtained from a person aged 18-70 years in good health. The DNA of the CDR3 is TGCGCCAGCAGCGACCGGGGCCTAGCTGCGGGGGACCAGTACTTC. Translation gives CASSDRGLAAGDQYF. Variable domain in full (rest from reference TRBV5-1 and TRBJ2-5): KAGVTQTPRYLIKTRGQQVTLSCSPISGHRSVSWYQQTPGQGLQFLFEYFSETQRNKGNFPGRFSGRQFSNSRSEMNVSTLELGDSALYLCASSDRGLAAGDQYFGPGTRLLVL.